The clone carrying this TCR beta chain has more than one count but fewer than ten. Original processing methods: Amplification from reference gene primers served as the basis for estimated nucleated cell counts. The assay was immunoSEQ multiplex PCR, and TCRdb's table has in-frame clones only and misses some. V, J and clone size are taken as reported in that table, and D and trimming were inferred from the DNA itself. This table has some 56,000 clones, less than 85% appearing once. The sample comes from a study of blood T cell repertoires in COVID-19. Study as a whole: The study drew acute and convalescent COVID-19 samples from the United States, Italy and Spain. The cDNA or gDNA used as material had been derived from T cells, B-cell-depleted T cells, or PBMCs.

CDR3 length: 14 amino acids. Between the trimmed V and J ends, which lost 2 bases and 2 bases, there was a span of 7 bases. CDR1 SGHNT and CDR2 YYREEE come from the germline V gene (reference sequence). This TCR was recovered from a woman aged 45-60 years with active or convalescent COVID-19. This chain connects TRBV5-4 to TRBJ2-2; unclear D gene. The source material was peripheral blood. The chain's CDR3 is CASSLTPNTGELFF. The CDR3 DNA reads as TGTGCCAGCAGCTTAACACCCAACACCGGGGAGCTGTTTTTT.